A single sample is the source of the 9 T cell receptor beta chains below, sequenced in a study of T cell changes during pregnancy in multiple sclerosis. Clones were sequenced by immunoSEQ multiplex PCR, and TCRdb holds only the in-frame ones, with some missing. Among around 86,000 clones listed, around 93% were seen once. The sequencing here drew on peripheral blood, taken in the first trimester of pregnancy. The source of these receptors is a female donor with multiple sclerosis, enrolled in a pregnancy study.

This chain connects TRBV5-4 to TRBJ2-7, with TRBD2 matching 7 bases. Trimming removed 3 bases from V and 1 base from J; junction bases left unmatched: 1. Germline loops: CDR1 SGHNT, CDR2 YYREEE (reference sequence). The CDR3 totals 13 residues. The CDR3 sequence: CASSWGGSYEQYF. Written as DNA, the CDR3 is TGTGCCAGCAGCTGGGGGGGGTCCTACGAGCAGTACTTC.

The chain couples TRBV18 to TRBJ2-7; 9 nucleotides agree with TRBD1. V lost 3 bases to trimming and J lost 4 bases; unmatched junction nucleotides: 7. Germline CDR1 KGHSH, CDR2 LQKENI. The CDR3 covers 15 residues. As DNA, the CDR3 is TGTGCCAGCTCACCTGCACAGGGGGCGCCTTACGAGCAGTACTTC. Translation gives CASSPAQGAPYEQYF.

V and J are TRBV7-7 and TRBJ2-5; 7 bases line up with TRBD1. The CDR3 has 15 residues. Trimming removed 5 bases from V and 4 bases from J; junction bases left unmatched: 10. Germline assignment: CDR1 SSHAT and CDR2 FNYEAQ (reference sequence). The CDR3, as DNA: TGTGCCAGCAGCCCCGACCCTGACAGGGTAGAGACCCAGTACTTC. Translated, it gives CASSPDPDRVETQYF.

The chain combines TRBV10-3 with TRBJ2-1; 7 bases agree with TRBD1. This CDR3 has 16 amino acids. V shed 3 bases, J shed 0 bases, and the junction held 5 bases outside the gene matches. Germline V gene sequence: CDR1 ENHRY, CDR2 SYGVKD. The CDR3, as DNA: TGTGCCATCAGTGATGATGGGACAGCCTCCTACAATGAGCAGTTCTTC. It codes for CAISDDGTASYNEQFF.

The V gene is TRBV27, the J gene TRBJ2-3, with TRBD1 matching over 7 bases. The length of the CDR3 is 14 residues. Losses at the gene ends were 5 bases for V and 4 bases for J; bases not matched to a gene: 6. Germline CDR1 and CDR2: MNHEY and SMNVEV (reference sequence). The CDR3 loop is CASSPQGYADTQYF. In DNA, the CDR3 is TGTGCCAGCAGTCCACAGGGGTACGCAGATACGCAGTATTTT.

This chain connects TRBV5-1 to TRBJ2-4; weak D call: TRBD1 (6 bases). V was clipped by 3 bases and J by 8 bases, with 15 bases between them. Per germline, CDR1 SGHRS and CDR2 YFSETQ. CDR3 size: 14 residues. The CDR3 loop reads CASSSSVGADIQYF. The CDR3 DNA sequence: TGCGCCAGCAGCTCCAGTGTGGGGGCGGACATTCAGTACTTC.

The CDR3 sequence is CASLRTSGYTGELFF. CDR3 in DNA: TGTGCCAGCCTCCGGACTAGCGGTTACACCGGGGAGCTGTTTTTT. V and J are TRBV6-1 and TRBJ2-2; 10 bases fit TRBD2. V lost 8 bases to trimming and J lost 3 bases; unmatched junction nucleotides: 6. Looked up from germline, CDR1 is MNHNS and CDR2 is SASEGT. The CDR3 has 15 amino acids.

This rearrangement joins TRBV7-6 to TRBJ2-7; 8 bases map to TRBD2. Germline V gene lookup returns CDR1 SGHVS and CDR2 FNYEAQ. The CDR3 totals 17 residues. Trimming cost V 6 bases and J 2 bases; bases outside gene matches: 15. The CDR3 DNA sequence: TGTGCCAGCAGTTATCAGAGCGGGAGCTATACCACCTACGAGCAGTACTTC. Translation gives CASSYQSGSYTTYEQYF.

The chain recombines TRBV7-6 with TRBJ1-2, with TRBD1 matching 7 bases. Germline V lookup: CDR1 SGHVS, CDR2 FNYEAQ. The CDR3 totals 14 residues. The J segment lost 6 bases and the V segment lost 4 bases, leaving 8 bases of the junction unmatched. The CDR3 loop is CASSSYRGEDGYTF. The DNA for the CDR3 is TGTGCCAGCAGCTCGTACAGGGGTGAGGATGGCTACACCTTC. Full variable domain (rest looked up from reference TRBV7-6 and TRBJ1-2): GAGVSQSPRYKVTKRGQDVALRCDPISGHVSLYWYRQALGQGPEFLTYFNYEAQQDKSGLPNDRFSAERPEGSISTLTIQRTEQRDSAMYRCASSSYRGEDGYTFGSGTRLTVV.